Below, 21 T cell receptor beta chains from the same sample are listed, as sequenced in a study of shared clonotypes between healthy human individuals. TCRdb's table, derived via immunoSEQ multiplex PCR, lists solely in-frame clones and lacks some. The sample lists about 1.1 million clones, around 78% occurring once. The specimen was memory CD4+ T cells from PBMCs. The subset denotes: CD45RA-negative fraction. The origin of the receptors is a man between 18 and 29 years old in good health. Some clones in this sample may be carry-over from other donors' samples.

This clone came up a few times. This chain links TRBV5-6 with TRBJ2-5, with TRBD2 matching 7 bases. The CDR3 is made up of 14 amino acids. Germline CDR1 reads SGHDT; CDR2 reads YYEEEE. The J segment lost 5 bases and the V segment lost 3 bases, leaving 7 bases of the junction unmatched. The CDR3 reads CASSSAKGGETQYF. Written as DNA, the CDR3 is TGTGCCAGCAGCTCTGCAAAGGGAGGGGAGACCCAGTACTTC. Drawing the rest from reference TRBV5-6 and TRBJ2-5, the complete variable domain is DAGVTQSPTHLIKTRGQQVTLRCSPKSGHDTVSWYQQALGQGPQFIFQYYEEEERQRGNFPDRFSGHQFPNYSSELNVNALLLGDSALYLCASSSAKGGETQYFGPGTRLLVL.

About this clone: The sample contains more than one DNA sequence encoding this CDR3. The CDR3 DNA reads as TGTGCCAGCTCACCGCCCCCTGGGAACACTGAAGCTTTCTTT. This gives the protein CASSPPPGNTEAFF. This chain connects TRBV18 to TRBJ1-1, with D hard to call. Germline-derived CDR1 and CDR2 are KGHSH and LQKENI. The CDR3 runs to 14 residues. Trimming removed 3 bases from V and 1 base from J, with 9 bases in between. Drawing the rest from reference TRBV18 and TRBJ1-1, the complete variable domain is NAGVMQNPRHLVRRRGQEARLRCSPMKGHSHVYWYRQLPEEGLKFMVYLQKENIIDESGMPKERFSAEFPKEGPSILRIQQVVRGDSAAYFCASSPPPGNTEAFFGQGTRLTVV.

This clone was seen ten or more times. In DNA, the CDR3 is TGTGCCAGCCGAGCGGGATTACAAGAGACCCAGTACTTC. This gives the protein CASRAGLQETQYF. The J gene is TRBJ2-5, the V gene TRBV2; 7 nucleotides align to TRBD2. Trimming at V came to 8 bases and at J to 2 bases, leaving 5 bases not matched to a gene. Per germline, CDR1 SNHLY and CDR2 FYNNEI. The CDR3 extends over 13 amino acids.

CDR3 region: CASSAYISNQPQHF. As DNA, the CDR3 is TGTGCCAGCAGCGCCTATATTAGCAATCAGCCCCAGCATTTT. This chain joins TRBV7-8 and TRBJ1-5; D not resolved. Germline V gene lookup returns CDR1 SGHVS and CDR2 FQNEAQ. The CDR3 runs to 14 residues. Trimming stripped 5 bases from V and 0 bases from J, with 8 bases between.

The chain is built from TRBV7-8 and TRBJ1-1, with TRBD1 identical over 7 bases. There are 14 residues in the CDR3. CDR1 and CDR2 from the germline V gene are SGHVS and FQNEAQ. V lost 5 bases, J lost 4 bases, and 7 bases stayed unmatched. The CDR3 loop reads CASSIRQGGTEAFF. The CDR3 DNA sequence: TGTGCCAGCAGCATAAGACAGGGCGGCACTGAAGCTTTCTTT.

Turning to this clone: The sample carries other DNA sequences with the same CDR3. This chain links TRBV5-1 with TRBJ2-7; D unresolved. V dropped 0 bases and J dropped 0 bases, with 7 bases sitting between them. CDR3 length equals 14 residues. CDR1 and CDR2 (germline): SGHRS, YFSETQ. CDR3 DNA: TGCGCCAGCAGCTTGGCGTCGGGCTCCTACGAGCAGTACTTC. This codes for CASSLASGSYEQYF.

The chain links TRBV6-5 to TRBJ1-3; D ambiguous. Germline loops: CDR1 MNHEY, CDR2 SVGAGI. This CDR3 region has 12 residues. V lost 5 bases and J lost 4, with 6 bases in between. The CDR3 reads CASSRPGNTIYF. The CDR3 DNA sequence: TGTGCCAGCAGTCGACCGGGAAACACCATATATTTT.

This clone was picked up many times. The chain recombines TRBV5-1 with TRBJ2-3; 14 nucleotides match TRBD2. V gave up 3 bases and J gave up 6 bases; unmatched junction bases: 9. The CDR3 covers 17 residues. From germline, CDR1 is SGHRS and CDR2 YFSETQ. CDR3 sequence reads: CASSSQNGLAGGDTQYF. For the CDR3, the DNA is TGCGCCAGCAGCTCCCAAAATGGACTAGCGGGAGGCGATACGCAGTATTTT.

The rearrangement uses TRBV15 and TRBJ1-2; no clear D gene. Germline V lookup: CDR1 LNHNV, CDR2 YYDKDF (reference sequence). Trimming took off 0 bases at V and 8 bases at J, with 16 bases between the two ends. This CDR3 comprises 15 residues. DNA for the CDR3: TGTGCCACCAGCAGAGATCTTTCCCGGACCATGGGCTACACCTTC. Its protein product is CATSRDLSRTMGYTF.

The chain uses TRBV2 and TRBJ1-4; D possibly corresponds to TRBD1 (5 bases). This CDR3 comprises 14 residues. In germline, CDR1 is SNHLY, CDR2 FYNNEI. Deletions cut 8 bases from V and 8 bases from J, with 18 bases between. The CDR3 spells CASVLGGAAEKLFF. The CDR3 DNA is TGTGCCAGCGTGTTAGGAGGGGCCGCGGAAAAACTGTTTTTT.

This rearrangement joins TRBV27 to TRBJ2-7; a possible D gene is TRBD1 (5 bases). The CDR3 contains 14 residues. Trimming took off 2 bases at V and 3 bases at J, with 11 bases between the two ends. Germline CDR1 MNHEY, CDR2 SMNVEV (reference sequence). The CDR3 spells CASSLTGQNYEQYF. CDR3 bases: TGTGCCAGCAGTTTAACTGGACAAAACTACGAGCAGTACTTC.

The rearrangement links TRBV28 to TRBJ1-2; 9 nucleotides align to TRBD1. CDR1 is MDHEN, CDR2 SYDVKM, per germline. CDR3 length: 13 amino acids. J gave up 7 bases and V 1 base, and 1 base lay outside the gene matches. This CDR3 reads CASSLYRGPGYTF. The CDR3 DNA reads as TGTGCCAGCAGTTTATACAGGGGGCCTGGCTACACCTTC.

V is TRBV5-4 and J is TRBJ2-7; D is possibly TRBD1 or TRBD2 (6 bases each). Germline lookup yields CDR1 SGHNT and CDR2 YYREEE (reference sequence). V was shortened by 3 bases and J by 4 bases, with 17 bases between the two germline ends. The CDR3 is made up of 15 amino acids. CDR3 in DNA: TGTGCCAGCAGCTGGGGGCCGGGAGAGAGTTACGAGCAGTACTTC. Protein: CASSWGPGESYEQYF.

The table lists this clone with a count of one. This chain connects TRBV27 to TRBJ2-6; D gene ambiguous. CDR1 MNHEY and CDR2 SMNVEV come from the germline V gene (reference sequence). This CDR3 has 16 amino acids. Trimming removed 1 base from V and 4 bases from J, with 11 bases in between. The CDR3 spells CASSLFPRPGANVLTF. The CDR3, as DNA: TGTGCCAGCAGTTTATTCCCCCGGCCGGGGGCCAACGTCCTGACTTTC.

There are a few counts of this clone. V gene TRBV6-6 combines with J gene TRBJ1-6, with D perhaps matching TRBD1 (5 bases). V shed 8 bases and J shed 8 bases, with 19 bases lying between them. Germline values: CDR1 MNHNY, CDR2 SVGAGI (reference sequence). CDR3 size: 15 residues. The CDR3 region has the DNA TGTGCCAGCTCACCCCAGGGAGGGAGGGATTCACCCCTCCACTTT. It encodes CASSPQGGRDSPLHF.

This clone was seen only a few times. This rearrangement joins TRBV5-4 to TRBJ2-1, with TRBD2 matching 9 bases. The V segment lost 0 bases and the J segment 9 bases; nucleotides outside the gene matches: 16. This CDR3 is built from 18 residues. Germline lookup yields CDR1 SGHNT and CDR2 YYREEE (reference sequence). The CDR3 sequence is CASSLGLAGTWEGREQFF. CDR3 coding DNA: TGTGCCAGCAGCTTGGGGCTAGCGGGAACCTGGGAAGGGCGTGAGCAGTTCTTC.

The chain is built from TRBV29-1 and TRBJ2-1, with D perhaps given as TRBD1 or TRBD2 (5 bases each). Germline CDR1 reads SQVTM; CDR2 reads ANQGSEA. V lost 8 bases, J lost 7 bases, and 18 bases lay in between. The CDR3 length is 13 residues. The CDR3 reads CSSSSGTINEQFF. The CDR3 DNA follows: TGCAGCTCCTCCTCCGGGACCATTAATGAGCAGTTCTTC.

The CDR3, as DNA: TGCGCCAGCAGCTCTACAGGACAGGTGATACCCTACGAGCAGTACTTC. This codes for CASSSTGQVIPYEQYF. The J gene is TRBJ2-7, the V gene TRBV5-1; 7 nucleotides match TRBD1. Trimming removed 3 bases from V and 2 bases from J; junction bases left unmatched: 11. The CDR3 is 16 residues long. The germline CDR1 and CDR2 sequences are SGHRS and YFSETQ.

CDR3 residues: CASSLVSAGYQPQHF. CDR3 DNA: TGCGCCAGCAGCTTGGTTTCCGCCGGGTATCAGCCCCAGCATTTT. This sequence joins TRBV5-1 and TRBJ1-5; no reliable D call. Germline lookup yields CDR1 SGHRS and CDR2 YFSETQ. This CDR3 comprises 15 residues. Trimming pared 0 bases from V and 5 bases from J, leaving 12 bases between.

The V gene is TRBV2, the J gene TRBJ2-3; 9 bases are shared with TRBD1. V lost 6 bases to trimming and J lost 0 bases; unmatched junction nucleotides: 1. CDR1 and CDR2 (germline): SNHLY, FYNNEI. The length of the CDR3 is 14 residues. The CDR3 loop reads CASRGTGSTDTQYF. CDR3 bases: TGTGCCAGCAGGGGGACAGGGAGCACAGATACGCAGTATTTT.

The chain has TRBV30 and TRBJ2-3; possible D gene TRBD2, 6 bases. Germline values: CDR1 GTSNPN, CDR2 SVGIG (reference sequence). Trimming stripped 3 bases from V and 5 bases from J, with 9 bases between. The length of the CDR3 is 12 residues. The CDR3 region is CAWSSGLDTQYF. The CDR3 nucleotides read TGTGCCTGGAGCTCGGGACTAGATACGCAGTATTTT.